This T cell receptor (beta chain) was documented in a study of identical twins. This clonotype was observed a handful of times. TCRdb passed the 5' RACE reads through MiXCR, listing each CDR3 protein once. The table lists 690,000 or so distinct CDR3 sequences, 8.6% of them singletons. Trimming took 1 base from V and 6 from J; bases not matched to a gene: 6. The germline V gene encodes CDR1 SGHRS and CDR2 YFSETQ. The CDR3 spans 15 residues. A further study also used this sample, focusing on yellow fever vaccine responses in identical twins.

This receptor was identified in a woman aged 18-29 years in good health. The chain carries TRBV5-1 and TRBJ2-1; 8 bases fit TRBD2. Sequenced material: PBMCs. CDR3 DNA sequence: TGCGCCAGCAGCTTGTTAACGGGGGGGCCCAATGAGCAGTTCTTC. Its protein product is CASSLLTGGPNEQFF.